This note documents a single T cell receptor beta chain sequence. Germline V gene data show CDR1 as SGDLS and CDR2 as YYNGEE. The CDR3 runs to 16 residues. V was shortened by 4 bases and J by 0 bases, with 16 bases between the two germline ends. This sample was included in a study of T cells after yellow fever vaccination. TCRdb independently ran MiXCR on the 5' RACE reads; one entry per CDR3 protein. Among around 300,000 distinct CDR3 sequences listed, 3.5% to 4.5% were seen once. J is TRBJ2-5 and V is TRBV9, with D possibly TRBD2 on 6 matching bases. The sequence was obtained from a young man who received the YFV17D yellow fever vaccine. The sequences come from PBMCs, collected 15 days after the yellow fever booster vaccination. The CDR3: CASSLPRSGYQETQYF. The CDR3 region has the DNA TGTGCCAGCAGCCTTCCGAGAAGCGGGTACCAAGAGACCCAGTACTTC. Supplemented by reference TRBV9 and TRBJ2-5, the full variable domain reads DSGVTQTPKHLITATGQRVTLRCSPRSGDLSVYWYQQSLDQGLQFLIQYYNGEERAKGNILERFSAQQFPDLHSELNLSSLELGDSALYFCASSLPRSGYQETQYFGPGTRLLVL.